These T cell receptor beta chains were read from a single sample in a study of cytomegalovirus exposure and HLA in healthy donors. Using immunoSEQ multiplex PCR, the repertoire was profiled, and TCRdb retains in-frame clones only, with some absent. In the table there are about 160,000 clones, 70% to 80% of which are singletons. Sequenced material: PBMCs. All receptors come from a human donor in good health. The CDR3 runs from the conserved cysteine through the conserved F or W. The D gene is left open where the match is weak. Clone size is stated in some rows and not others, as once, few, many or a class when expanded.

v_gene: TRBV5-4; d_gene: TRBD1; j_gene: TRBJ2-7; abundance: .; CDR3aa: CASSPQGDEQYF; CDR3nt: TGTGCCAGCAGCCCTCAGGGGGACGAGCAGTACTTC
v_gene: TRBV7-2; d_gene: TRBD2; j_gene: TRBJ2-3; abundance: .; CDR3aa: CASSLGGGATDTQYF; CDR3nt: TGTGCCAGCAGCTTGGGCGGGGGGGCCACAGATACGCAGTATTTT
v_gene: TRBV30; d_gene: TRBD1; j_gene: TRBJ1-1; abundance: once; CDR3aa: CAHALGGQVREAFF; CDR3nt: TGTGCCCACGCCCTCGGGGGACAGGTTAGAGAAGCTTTCTTT
v_gene: TRBV9; d_gene: .; j_gene: TRBJ2-3; abundance: .; CDR3aa: CASSVGLHSTDTQYF; CDR3nt: TGTGCCAGCAGCGTAGGACTACATAGCACAGATACGCAGTATTTT
v_gene: TRBV11-2; d_gene: TRBD2; j_gene: TRBJ2-7; abundance: .; CDR3aa: CASSFTGTSGGTYEQYF; CDR3nt: TGTGCCAGCAGCTTTACCGGGACTAGCGGGGGTACCTACGAGCAGTACTTC
v_gene: TRBV11-2; d_gene: TRBD2; j_gene: TRBJ2-1; abundance: .; CDR3aa: CASSIRFPSGGRAYNEQFF; CDR3nt: TGTGCCAGCAGCATCCGGTTTCCTAGCGGGGGGAGGGCCTACAATGAGCAGTTCTTC
v_gene: TRBV19; d_gene: .; j_gene: TRBJ1-2; abundance: few; CDR3aa: CASSIDERSGYGYTF; CDR3nt: TGTGCCAGTAGTATAGATGAACGGTCGGGCTATGGCTACACCTTC
v_gene: TRBV4-1; d_gene: TRBD1; j_gene: TRBJ1-2; abundance: .; CDR3aa: CASSPRDRLMYPF; CDR3nt: TGCGCCAGCAGCCCCAGGGACAGGTTGATGTACCCCTTC
v_gene: TRBV19; d_gene: .; j_gene: TRBJ1-1; abundance: .; CDR3aa: CARRARVEAFF; CDR3nt: TGTGCCAGAAGAGCCCGGGTAGAAGCTTTCTTT
v_gene: TRBV15; d_gene: TRBD1; j_gene: TRBJ1-1; abundance: .; CDR3aa: CATSRYRQGNTEAFF; CDR3nt: TGTGCCACCAGCAGATACCGACAGGGGAACACTGAAGCTTTCTTT
v_gene: TRBV30; d_gene: .; j_gene: TRBJ1-6; abundance: .; CDR3aa: CGTQGISGSPLHF; CDR3nt: TGTGGGACCCAAGGTATCTCGGGGTCACCCCTCCACTTT
v_gene: TRBV10-3; d_gene: .; j_gene: TRBJ1-2; abundance: .; CDR3aa: CAIIPGLSWGYTF; CDR3nt: TGTGCCATCATCCCGGGACTAAGTTGGGGCTACACCTTC
v_gene: TRBV28; d_gene: TRBD1; j_gene: TRBJ2-5; abundance: .; CDR3aa: CASSFVTGRETQYF; CDR3nt: TGTGCCAGCAGTTTTGTGACAGGGCGTGAGACCCAGTACTTC
v_gene: TRBV5-6; d_gene: .; j_gene: TRBJ2-1; abundance: few; CDR3aa: CASSWGPRREFF; CDR3nt: TGTGCCAGCAGCTGGGGCCCGAGGAGGGAGTTCTTC
v_gene: TRBV27; d_gene: TRBD1; j_gene: TRBJ1-5; abundance: .; CDR3aa: CASSLRTGYQPQHF; CDR3nt: TGTGCCAGCAGTTTACGGACAGGGTATCAGCCCCAGCATTTT
v_gene: TRBV6-5; d_gene: .; j_gene: TRBJ1-1; abundance: .; CDR3aa: CASNRDLNTEAFF; CDR3nt: TGTGCCAGCAACAGGGATTTGAACACTGAAGCTTTCTTT
v_gene: TRBV18; d_gene: .; j_gene: TRBJ2-4; abundance: .; CDR3aa: CASSPPLTEIAKNIQYF; CDR3nt: TGTGCCAGCTCACCACCCCTAACCGAGATAGCCAAAAACATTCAGTACTTC
v_gene: TRBV7-2; d_gene: TRBD1; j_gene: TRBJ1-5; abundance: .; CDR3aa: CASSLANQGGNQPQHF; CDR3nt: TGTGCCAGCAGCTTAGCGAACCAGGGGGGCAATCAGCCCCAGCATTTT
v_gene: TRBV2; d_gene: TRBD1; j_gene: TRBJ2-7; abundance: .; CDR3aa: CASSLDRASYEQYF; CDR3nt: TGTGCCAGCAGTCTTGACAGGGCCTCCTACGAGCAGTACTTC
v_gene: TRBV14; d_gene: .; j_gene: TRBJ2-7; abundance: .; CDR3aa: CASSQGQGRVGFYEQYF; CDR3nt: TGTGCCAGCAGCCAAGGGCAGGGCCGAGTGGGGTTTTACGAGCAGTACTTC
v_gene: TRBV15; d_gene: .; j_gene: TRBJ1-3; abundance: once; CDR3aa: CATSRDLGGNTIYF; CDR3nt: TGTGCCACCAGCAGAGATCTAGGAGGAAACACCATATATTTT
v_gene: TRBV2; d_gene: .; j_gene: TRBJ2-6; abundance: .; CDR3aa: CASGEGGAGANVLPF; CDR3nt: TGTGCCAGCGGCGAGGGGGGGGCTGGGGCCAACGTCCTGCCTTTC
v_gene: TRBV6-5; d_gene: .; j_gene: TRBJ1-2; abundance: .; CDR3aa: CASSYSSHRDYGYTF; CDR3nt: TGTGCCAGCAGTTACTCTTCGCACCGAGACTATGGCTACACCTTC
v_gene: TRBV7-2; d_gene: .; j_gene: TRBJ2-1; abundance: .; CDR3aa: CASSRESRSNEQFF; CDR3nt: TGTGCCAGCAGCCGGGAGTCTCGTAGTAATGAGCAGTTCTTC
v_gene: TRBV28; d_gene: TRBD1; j_gene: TRBJ1-6; abundance: .; CDR3aa: CASSLLGQQNNSPLHF; CDR3nt: TGTGCCAGCAGTTTATTGGGACAGCAGAATAATTCACCCCTCCACTTT
v_gene: TRBV5-6; d_gene: TRBD1; j_gene: TRBJ1-5; abundance: .; CDR3aa: CASSSFGTGGRRNQPQHF; CDR3nt: TGTGCCAGCAGCTCATTCGGGACAGGGGGCCGGCGCAATCAGCCCCAGCATTTT
v_gene: TRBV6-5; d_gene: .; j_gene: TRBJ2-7; abundance: .; CDR3aa: CASSHRETGYEQYF; CDR3nt: TGTGCCAGCAGTCATCGGGAGACTGGCTACGAGCAGTACTTC
v_gene: TRBV19; d_gene: TRBD2; j_gene: TRBJ2-7; abundance: .; CDR3aa: CASPNPGLAVRGGYEQYF; CDR3nt: TGTGCCAGTCCTAACCCGGGACTAGCCGTAAGAGGGGGCTACGAGCAGTACTTC
v_gene: TRBV5-1; d_gene: TRBD1; j_gene: TRBJ2-3; abundance: .; CDR3aa: CASSPGTGTDTQYF; CDR3nt: TGCGCCAGCAGCCCCGGGACAGGCACAGATACGCAGTATTTT
v_gene: TRBV10-3; d_gene: .; j_gene: TRBJ1-2; abundance: .; CDR3aa: CAISNDRSWDGYTF; CDR3nt: TGTGCCATCAGCAACGACAGGTCCTGGGATGGCTACACCTTC
v_gene: TRBV19; d_gene: .; j_gene: TRBJ1-1; abundance: few; CDR3aa: CASSYSGGGTEAFF; CDR3nt: TGTGCCAGTAGTTATTCGGGGGGGGGCACTGAAGCTTTCTTT
v_gene: TRBV4-2; d_gene: .; j_gene: TRBJ2-7; abundance: .; CDR3aa: CASKDSRTHEQYF; CDR3nt: TGTGCCAGCAAAGATTCCAGAACCCACGAGCAGTACTTC
v_gene: TRBV11-3; d_gene: TRBD2; j_gene: TRBJ2-1; abundance: .; CDR3aa: CASSSGTSLFNEQFF; CDR3nt: TGTGCCAGCAGTTCCGGGACTAGCTTGTTCAATGAGCAGTTCTTC
v_gene: TRBV6-5; d_gene: .; j_gene: TRBJ1-1; abundance: .; CDR3aa: CASSYSVEAEAFF; CDR3nt: TGTGCCAGCAGTTACTCTGTCGAGGCAGAAGCTTTCTTT
v_gene: TRBV9; d_gene: TRBD1; j_gene: TRBJ1-2; abundance: once; CDR3aa: CASRFGTASMSYTF; CDR3nt: TGTGCCAGCAGATTCGGGACAGCCAGTATGAGCTACACCTTC
v_gene: TRBV5-1; d_gene: TRBD1; j_gene: TRBJ1-5; abundance: once; CDR3aa: CASSAQGAEGQPQHF; CDR3nt: TGCGCCAGCAGCGCGCAGGGGGCCGAAGGCCAGCCCCAGCATTTT
v_gene: TRBV6-4; d_gene: .; j_gene: TRBJ1-3; abundance: .; CDR3aa: CASPDHATGDPGNTIYF; CDR3nt: TGTGCCAGCCCCGACCACGCCACGGGGGACCCTGGAAACACCATATATTTT
v_gene: TRBV10-3; d_gene: TRBD1; j_gene: TRBJ2-5; abundance: .; CDR3aa: CAISDPFPGQGSQETQYF; CDR3nt: TGTGCCATCAGTGACCCTTTCCCCGGACAGGGGAGCCAAGAGACCCAGTACTTC
v_gene: TRBV28; d_gene: .; j_gene: TRBJ2-7; abundance: .; CDR3aa: CASSQPTDTEQYF; CDR3nt: TGTGCCAGCAGTCAACCGACTGATACTGAGCAGTACTTC
v_gene: TRBV15; d_gene: TRBD2; j_gene: TRBJ2-5; abundance: few; CDR3aa: CATSARLAGRETQYF; CDR3nt: TGTGCCACCAGTGCCAGACTAGCGGGGCGGGAGACCCAGTACTTC
v_gene: TRBV30; d_gene: TRBD1; j_gene: TRBJ2-1; abundance: few; CDR3aa: CAWRSDRDNEQFF; CDR3nt: TGTGCCTGGAGGTCTGACAGGGACAATGAGCAGTTCTTC
v_gene: TRBV25-1; d_gene: .; j_gene: TRBJ2-7; abundance: few; CDR3aa: CASTSKTLHEQYF; CDR3nt: TGTGCCAGCACCTCCAAAACCCTCCACGAGCAGTACTTC
v_gene: TRBV29-1; d_gene: .; j_gene: TRBJ1-2; abundance: .; CDR3aa: CSVEGMMGTTYGYTF; CDR3nt: TGCAGCGTTGAGGGGATGATGGGGACAACCTATGGCTACACCTTC
v_gene: TRBV7-6; d_gene: .; j_gene: TRBJ2-7; abundance: .; CDR3aa: CASSLEGRYEQYF; CDR3nt: TGTGCCAGCAGCTTAGAGGGGCGATACGAGCAGTACTTC
v_gene: TRBV6-5; d_gene: .; j_gene: TRBJ1-1; abundance: once; CDR3aa: CASSPATGLNTEAFF; CDR3nt: TGTGCCAGCAGTCCCGCGACAGGTTTGAACACTGAAGCTTTCTTT
v_gene: TRBV19; d_gene: TRBD1; j_gene: TRBJ1-1; abundance: .; CDR3aa: CASTADRGATEAFF; CDR3nt: TGTGCCAGTACCGCGGACAGGGGTGCCACTGAAGCTTTCTTT
v_gene: TRBV27; d_gene: TRBD1; j_gene: TRBJ1-2; abundance: .; CDR3aa: CASSQTGDYGYTF; CDR3nt: TGTGCCAGCAGCCAGACAGGGGACTATGGCTACACCTTC
v_gene: TRBV4-2; d_gene: TRBD1; j_gene: TRBJ1-6; abundance: .; CDR3aa: CASSQEGTGGYNSPLHF; CDR3nt: TGTGCCAGCAGCCAAGAAGGGACAGGGGGATATAATTCACCCCTCCACTTT
v_gene: TRBV19; d_gene: .; j_gene: TRBJ2-2; abundance: .; CDR3aa: CASSIVAYANTGELFF; CDR3nt: TGTGCCAGTAGTATAGTTGCGTACGCGAACACCGGGGAGCTGTTTTTT
v_gene: TRBV27; d_gene: TRBD2; j_gene: TRBJ2-7; abundance: .; CDR3aa: CASSYGGRTEQYF; CDR3nt: TGTGCCAGCAGTTATGGCGGGAGGACCGAGCAGTACTTC
v_gene: TRBV7-8; d_gene: .; j_gene: TRBJ2-5; abundance: .; CDR3aa: CASSAGGETQYF; CDR3nt: TGTGCCAGCAGCGCCGGGGGAGAGACCCAGTACTTC
v_gene: TRBV29-1; d_gene: TRBD2; j_gene: TRBJ2-7; abundance: .; CDR3aa: CSVRERGTYEQYF; CDR3nt: TGCAGCGTCCGTGAGCGGGGGACCTACGAGCAGTACTTC
v_gene: TRBV28; d_gene: .; j_gene: TRBJ1-5; abundance: .; CDR3aa: CASSRGSQPQHF; CDR3nt: TGTGCCAGCTCAAGGGGGTCTCAGCCCCAGCATTTT
v_gene: TRBV7-9; d_gene: TRBD1; j_gene: TRBJ2-3; abundance: .; CDR3aa: CASSFQTGYLTTDTQYF; CDR3nt: TGTGCCAGCAGCTTTCAGACAGGGTACCTTACCACAGATACGCAGTATTTT